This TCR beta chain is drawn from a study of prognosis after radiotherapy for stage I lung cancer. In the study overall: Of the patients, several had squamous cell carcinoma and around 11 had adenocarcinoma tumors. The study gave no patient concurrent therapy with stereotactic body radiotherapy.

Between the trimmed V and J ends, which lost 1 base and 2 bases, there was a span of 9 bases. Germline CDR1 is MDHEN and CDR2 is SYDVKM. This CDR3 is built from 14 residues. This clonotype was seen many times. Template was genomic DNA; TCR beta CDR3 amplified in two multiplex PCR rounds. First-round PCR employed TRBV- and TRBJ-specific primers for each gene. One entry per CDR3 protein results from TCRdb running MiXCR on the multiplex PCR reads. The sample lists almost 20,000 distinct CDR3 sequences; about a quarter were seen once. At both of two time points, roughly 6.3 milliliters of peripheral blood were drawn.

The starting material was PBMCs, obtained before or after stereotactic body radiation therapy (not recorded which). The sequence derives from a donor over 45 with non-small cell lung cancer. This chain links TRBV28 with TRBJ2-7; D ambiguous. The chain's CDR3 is CASSLLRSAYEQYF. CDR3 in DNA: TGTGCCAGCAGTTTATTAAGGAGCGCCTACGAGCAGTACTTC.